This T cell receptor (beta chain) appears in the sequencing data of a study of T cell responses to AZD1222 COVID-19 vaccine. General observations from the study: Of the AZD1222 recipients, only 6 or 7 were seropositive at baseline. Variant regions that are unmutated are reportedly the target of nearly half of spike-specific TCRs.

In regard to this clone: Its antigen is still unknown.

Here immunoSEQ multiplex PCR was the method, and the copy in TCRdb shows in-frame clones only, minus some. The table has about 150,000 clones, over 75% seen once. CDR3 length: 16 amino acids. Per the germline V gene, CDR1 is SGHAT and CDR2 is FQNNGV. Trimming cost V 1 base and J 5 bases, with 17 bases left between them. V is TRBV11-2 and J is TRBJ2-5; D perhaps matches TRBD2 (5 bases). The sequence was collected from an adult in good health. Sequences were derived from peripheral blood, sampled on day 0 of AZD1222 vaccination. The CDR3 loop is CASSLVAWAGGETQYF. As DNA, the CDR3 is TGTGCCAGCAGCTTAGTGGCCTGGGCGGGCGGGGAGACCCAGTACTTC.